One and the same sample provided the 10 T cell receptor beta chains below, sequenced in a study of CD8 T cells in Susac syndrome. Random hexamers primed reverse transcription of about 0.45 to 1 ug RNA. TCRdb re-derived calls from the immunoSEQ multiplex PCR reads in MiXCR, one entry per CDR3 protein. Of some 110,000 distinct CDR3 sequences in the sample, over 90% were seen once. The sample taken for sequencing was CD4+ T cells from PBMCs. The receptors derive from a human donor with Susac syndrome.

The rearrangement joins TRBV7-2 to TRBJ2-3; D ambiguous. V was trimmed by 2 bases and J by 6 bases, leaving 9 bases between them. Germline CDR1 is SGHTA and CDR2 is FQGNSA. The CDR3 is 13 amino acids. The CDR3 nucleotides read TGTGCCAGCAGCTTATCGCCGGGTGATACGCAGTATTTT. It translates to CASSLSPGDTQYF.

The chain couples TRBV15 to TRBJ2-5; TRBD1 agrees at 9 bases. Germline assignment: CDR1 LNHNV and CDR2 YYDKDF (reference sequence). The V gene end was trimmed by 9 bases and the J gene end by 6 bases; junction bases not matched to a gene: 8. This CDR3 is 13 amino acids long. The CDR3 sequence is CATSWDREKTQYF. The CDR3 DNA follows: TGTGCCACGTCGTGGGACAGGGAAAAGACCCAGTACTTC.

V and J are TRBV20-1 and TRBJ2-7; D is uncertain. The CDR3 spans 8 residues. CDR1 and CDR2 (germline): DFQATT, SNEGSKA (reference sequence). The CDR3 DNA follows: TGCAGGGGGTATGAGCAGTACTTC. Encoded protein: CRGYEQYF.

The chain employs TRBV7-2 and TRBJ2-5; 7 positions agree with TRBD2. The V gene end was trimmed by 4 bases and the J gene end by 3 bases; junction bases not matched to a gene: 11. Germline CDR1 is SGHTA and CDR2 is FQGNSA. CDR3 length equals 16 residues. The CDR3 here is CASSSRLAPTEETQYF. The CDR3 region has the DNA TGTGCCAGCAGCTCCCGACTAGCCCCGACTGAAGAGACCCAGTACTTC.

The V call is TRBV12-3 or TRBV12-4, the J call TRBJ2-7, with D unresolved. The V end lost 7 bases, the J end lost 4 bases, and 14 bases lay between the germline ends. The CDR3 totals 13 residues. The CDR3 DNA is TGTGCCAGCAATCGTGGGGTGGGTTACGAGCAGTACTTC. As protein: CASNRGVGYEQYF.

The J gene is TRBJ1-2, the V gene TRBV20-1, with 7 bases that match TRBD1. Germline V gene sequence: CDR1 DFQATT, CDR2 SNEGSKA (reference sequence). This CDR3 comprises 12 residues. V dropped 5 bases and J dropped 2; count of bases not matched to a gene: 2. The DNA for the CDR3 is TGCAGTGCTCCGGACAGGAACTATGGCTACACCTTC. It yields the protein CSAPDRNYGYTF.

The chain carries TRBV7-9 and TRBJ2-2; 7 nucleotides match TRBD2. The CDR3 loop spans 16 amino acids. Germline CDR1 reads SEHNR; CDR2 reads FQNEAQ (reference sequence). V lost 5 bases to trimming and J lost 0 bases; unmatched junction nucleotides: 6. CDR3 DNA sequence: TGTGCCAGCAGCCTAGGGACTACGACGAACACCGGGGAGCTGTTTTTT. Amino acids: CASSLGTTTNTGELFF.

The gene calls are TRBV29-1 and TRBJ2-7, with 8 bases that match TRBD1. Germline V CDR1 and CDR2: SQVTM, ANQGSEA. V lost 5 bases to trimming and J lost 2 bases; unmatched junction nucleotides: 8. The CDR3 totals 14 residues. CDR3 protein: CSVRQGYGPYEQYF. CDR3 nucleotide sequence: TGCAGCGTTCGACAGGGGTACGGGCCCTACGAGCAGTACTTC.

The CDR3, as DNA: TGTGCCTGGAGTTACGGGGCAGGGGGTTTGTATGGCTACACCTTC. Translating gives CAWSYGAGGLYGYTF. The chain has TRBV30 and TRBJ1-2, with 7 bases aligning to TRBD1. CDR1 is GTSNPN, CDR2 SVGIG, per germline (reference sequence). The CDR3 spans 15 residues. The V and J ends lost 2 bases and 5 bases, in that order; junction bases with no gene match: 11.

V and J are TRBV3-1 and TRBJ2-5, with TRBD2 matching 9 bases. Germline V gene data show CDR1 as LGHDT and CDR2 as YNNKEL (reference sequence). The ends lost 2 bases at V and 5 bases at J; junction bases unmatched: 3. The CDR3 sequence is 14 residues long. CDR3 in amino acids: CASSQLGLAETQYF. For the CDR3, the DNA is TGTGCCAGCAGCCAACTCGGACTAGCGGAGACCCAGTACTTC.